The entry below gives a single T cell receptor (beta chain) sequence along with its context. The CDR3 spans 17 residues. The data originate from a study of cytotoxic CD8 clonotypes in ibrutinib-treated CLL. Sequencing used immunoSEQ multiplex PCR; TCRdb keeps in-frame clones, though not all of them. The repertoire includes fewer than 400,000 clones, over 55% of them detected once, and roughly 6.7% sits in the top ten. This TCR derives from a human donor with chronic lymphocytic leukemia. The specimen was PBMCs, collected after 36 months of ibrutinib treatment. The V call is TRBV21-1, the J call TRBJ2-5; TRBD2, the D gene given by the table, was not confirmed from the DNA. TRBV21-1 is termed a pseudogene. CDR3 in amino acids: CASSTPLGLAPQETQYF. The CDR3, as DNA: TGTGCCAGCAGCACCCCCTTGGGACTAGCGCCACAAGAGACCCAGTACTTC.